These T cell receptor beta chains were read from a single sample in a study of T cell changes during pregnancy in multiple sclerosis. The method was immunoSEQ multiplex PCR; TCRdb's version includes in-frame clones alone and lacks a portion of them. The sample includes 80,000 to 100,000 clones, approximately 90% of them seen just once. The sample consisted of peripheral blood, taken in the second trimester of pregnancy. The receptors come from a female donor in good health, enrolled as a control in a pregnancy study. Each CDR3 is given with its conserved first and last residue. The D gene is left open where the match is weak. A row's size may be missing; if present it is once, few, many or a size class.

abundance	j_gene	v_gene	d_gene	CDR3aa	CDR3nt
.	TRBJ1-2	TRBV27	TRBD1	CASSSYRDRYYGYTF	TGTGCCAGCAGTTCTTACCGGGACAGATATTATGGCTACACCTTC
few	TRBJ1-1	TRBV10-3	.	CAISGGGMNTEAFF	TGTGCCATCAGTGGAGGGGGTATGAACACTGAAGCTTTCTTT
.	TRBJ1-2	TRBV6-5	.	CASTKGVGGYTF	TGTGCCAGCACCAAAGGGGTGGGCGGCTACACCTTC
few	TRBJ1-6	TRBV18	TRBD1	CASSTRRGQNNSPLHF	TGTGCCAGCTCTACGCGTAGGGGGCAGAATAATTCACCCCTCCACTTT
.	TRBJ2-3	TRBV5-4	TRBD2	CASSFAGGISDTQYF	TGTGCCAGCAGCTTTGCGGGGGGCATCTCAGATACGCAGTATTTT
.	TRBJ2-7	TRBV6-6	TRBD1	CASSSHGQGPYEQYF	TGTGCCAGCAGTTCGCACGGACAGGGTCCCTACGAGCAGTACTTC
few	TRBJ2-7	TRBV4-1	TRBD2	CASSQDRSGGISYEQYF	TGCGCCAGCAGCCAAGATCGAAGCGGGGGGATCTCCTACGAGCAGTACTTC
once	TRBJ2-5	TRBV7-9	TRBD1	CASSTNGQGLETQYF	TGTGCCAGCAGCACGAACGGACAGGGGCTAGAGACCCAGTACTTC
.	TRBJ1-1	TRBV5-6	TRBD1	CASSRTGVNTEAFF	TGTGCCAGCAGCCGGACAGGTGTGAACACTGAAGCTTTCTTT
.	TRBJ1-4	TRBV7-6	.	CASSSPTEVKLFF	TGTGCCAGCAGCTCCCCGACGGAGGTGAAACTGTTTTTT
.	TRBJ1-1	TRBV29-1	TRBD1	CSNLRPTGGATEAFF	TGCAGCAACCTCAGGCCGACAGGGGGTGCGACTGAAGCTTTCTTT
.	TRBJ2-5	TRBV27	.	CASSYTPHGLSTQYF	TGTGCCAGCAGCTACACCCCCCACGGACTTTCGACCCAGTACTTC
.	TRBJ2-5	TRBV6-5	TRBD2	CASSYDNGLEGTQYF	TGTGCCAGCAGTTACGACAACGGACTAGAGGGGACCCAGTACTTC
.	TRBJ2-7	TRBV5-1	.	CASSRGNPDTSYEQYF	TGCGCCAGCAGCCGCGGGAACCCGGACACTTCCTACGAGCAGTACTTC
.	TRBJ2-3	TRBV27	TRBD2	CASSSSGATSTDTQYF	TGTGCCAGCAGTTCGAGCGGGGCTACTAGCACAGATACGCAGTATTTT
.	TRBJ2-1	TRBV12-5	TRBD2	CASGLARLAGVKNEQFF	TGTGCTAGTGGTTTGGCCCGACTAGCGGGGGTTAAAAATGAGCAGTTCTTC
.	TRBJ1-4	TRBV11-2	.	CASSLVGGVGKLFF	TGTGCCAGCAGCTTAGTAGGGGGAGTGGGAAAACTGTTTTTT
.	TRBJ2-2	TRBV7-9	.	CASGLPDRLKEELFF	TGTGCCAGCGGCCTGCCCGACAGGTTGAAGGAGGAGCTGTTTTTT
.	TRBJ1-2	TRBV28	.	CASSLLGGNGIGYTF	TGTGCCAGCAGTTTATTGGGGGGGAATGGGATTGGCTACACCTTC
.	TRBJ1-2	TRBV4-1	.	CASSQGQRYGYTF	TGCGCCAGCAGCCAAGGACAGCGCTATGGCTACACCTTC
.	TRBJ2-3	TRBV5-1	.	CASSLERLITDTQYF	TGCGCCAGCAGCTTGGAAAGACTTATCACAGATACGCAGTATTTT
once	TRBJ1-1	TRBV18	.	CASSPLGGPNTEAFF	TGTGCCAGCTCACCACTGGGAGGGCCGAACACTGAAGCTTTCTTT
.	TRBJ1-2	TRBV27	.	CASSLDRDYGYTF	TGTGCCAGCAGCTTGGACAGAGACTATGGCTACACCTTC
.	TRBJ2-7	TRBV29-1	.	CSVELPTGTRIYEQYF	TGCAGCGTTGAACTACCGACCGGGACACGGATCTACGAGCAGTACTTC
.	TRBJ2-7	TRBV7-2	TRBD1	CASSFQQGASYEQYF	TGTGCCAGCAGCTTCCAACAGGGGGCATCCTACGAGCAGTACTTC
.	TRBJ2-5	TRBV9	.	CASSGPDGGETQYF	TGTGCCAGCAGCGGGCCGGACGGCGGGGAGACCCAGTACTTC
.	TRBJ1-3	TRBV11-2	.	CASSLLQGKGNTIYF	TGTGCCAGCAGCTTACTGCAGGGAAAGGGAAACACCATATATTTT
.	TRBJ2-7	TRBV7-7	.	CASSPRDMDEQYF	TGTGCCAGCAGCCCTCGGGACATGGACGAGCAGTACTTC
.	TRBJ1-1	TRBV2	TRBD1	CASISQGSQSTEAFF	TGTGCCAGCATTTCACAGGGGAGTCAGAGCACTGAAGCTTTCTTT
.	TRBJ1-2	TRBV7-2	.	CASSLGSPRDYGYTF	TGTGCCAGCAGCTTAGGAAGCCCACGGGACTATGGCTACACCTTC
few	TRBJ2-1	TRBV27	TRBD2	CASSTLAGGYNEQFF	TGTGCCAGCAGTACCCTAGCGGGGGGCTACAATGAGCAGTTCTTC
.	TRBJ2-2	TRBV5-1	TRBD1	CASSLDPGGSTGELFF	TGCGCCAGCAGCTTGGACCCAGGGGGTTCAACCGGGGAGCTGTTTTTT
.	TRBJ2-5	TRBV27	TRBD2	CASSLRSGGGQEAQYF	TGTGCCAGCAGTTTAAGGAGCGGGGGTGGCCAAGAGGCCCAGTACTTC
.	TRBJ2-5	TRBV10-3	TRBD2	CATSRLAEQETQYF	TGTGCCACATCCCGACTAGCGGAACAAGAGACCCAGTACTTC
.	TRBJ1-5	TRBV6-1	TRBD1	CASSGAGQGRQPQHF	TGTGCCAGCAGCGGAGCGGGACAGGGCCGTCAGCCCCAGCATTTT
.	TRBJ1-5	TRBV28	.	CASLPGPSNQPQHF	TGTGCCAGTCTCCCAGGGCCTAGCAATCAGCCCCAGCATTTT
.	TRBJ2-7	TRBV18	TRBD1	CASSGTGVDEQYF	TGTGCCAGCTCCGGGACAGGGGTCGACGAGCAGTACTTC
.	TRBJ1-5	TRBV19	TRBD1	CASSLRGPGESQPQHF	TGTGCCAGTAGCCTCAGGGGGCCGGGTGAGAGTCAGCCCCAGCATTTT
once	TRBJ2-1	TRBV11-3	.	CASSQQGSYNEQFF	TGTGCCAGCAGTCAACAGGGATCCTACAATGAGCAGTTCTTC
.	TRBJ1-1	TRBV19	TRBD1	CASSPLQGWRQGANTEAFF	TGTGCCAGTAGCCCTCTTCAAGGATGGAGACAGGGGGCCAACACTGAAGCTTTCTTT
.	TRBJ2-1	TRBV7-2	.	CASSLAPGGNYYNEQFF	TGTGCCAGCAGCTTAGCCCCCGGAGGGAATTACTACAATGAGCAGTTCTTC
once	TRBJ1-1	TRBV5-1	.	CASSPVRSMGDEEAFF	TGCGCCAGCAGCCCAGTTAGAAGTATGGGCGATGAGGAAGCTTTCTTT
once	TRBJ2-2	TRBV7-6	TRBD2	CASSFGLAGGSNTGELFF	TGTGCCAGCAGCTTCGGACTAGCGGGAGGATCGAACACCGGGGAGCTGTTTTTT
.	TRBJ1-2	TRBV23-1	.	CASSPPTPAHGYTF	TGCGCCAGCAGCCCGCCGACACCCGCTCATGGCTACACCTTC
once	TRBJ2-3	TRBV5-1	.	CASSSIQGFSTDTQYF	TGCGCCAGCAGCTCGATACAGGGCTTTAGCACAGATACGCAGTATTTT